What follows are 6 T cell receptor beta chains derived from one specimen sequenced in a study of human T cells and chemical hapten exposure. The sample's time point: pre-sensitization, week 0. Sample treatment: therapeutic diphenylcyclopropenone sensitization with weekly scalp DPC. TCRdb ran MiXCR on the RACE reads and lists one entry per CDR3 protein. In the table there are around 120,000 distinct CDR3 sequences, approximately 12% of which are singletons. Here the sequenced sample was whole blood, taken in connection with sensitization to the hapten diphenylcyclopropenone (DPC). The receptor set was obtained from a woman under 30 with alopecia areata. Some clones in this sample may be carry-over from other donors' samples.

The rearrangement joins TRBV5-1 to TRBJ2-2, with D tentatively TRBD2 (5 bases). Germline CDR1 SGHRS, CDR2 YFSETQ. CDR3 length: 13 residues. Trimming left V 2 bases short and J 6 bases short, with 8 bases between. DNA of the CDR3: TGCGCCAGCAGCTTTTCCGGGGCCGGGGAGCTGTTTTTT. Translation: CASSFSGAGELFF.

This clonotype was recorded at least ten times. The chain carries TRBV6-1 and TRBJ2-7; no reliable D call. This CDR3 is 12 amino acids long. CDR1 and CDR2 (germline): MNHNS, SASEGT. With 7 bases removed from V and 6 bases from J, the gap between germline ends came to 13 bases. The CDR3 here is CASNGRYGEQYF. The CDR3 DNA follows: TGTGCCAGCAATGGTCGCTACGGCGAGCAGTACTTC.

This clonotype has only a few counts. The genes are TRBV5-1 and TRBJ2-7; a weak D match, TRBD2 (5 bases). The germline V gene encodes CDR1 SGHRS and CDR2 YFSETQ. This CDR3 is 15 amino acids long. With 2 bases removed from V and 1 base from J, the gap between germline ends came to 13 bases. DNA of the CDR3: TGCGCCAGCAGCTTTCTGGCTAGCAAGTCCTACGAGCAGTACTTC. It encodes CASSFLASKSYEQYF. Filled out from reference TRBV5-1 and TRBJ2-7, the complete variable domain reads KAGVTQTPRYLIKTRGQQVTLSCSPISGHRSVSWYQQTPGQGLQFLFEYFSETQRNKGNFPGRFSGRQFSNSRSEMNVSTLELGDSALYLCASSFLASKSYEQYFGPGTRLTVT.

This clonotype turned up a few times. The chain uses TRBV20-1 and TRBJ2-1; D is perhaps TRBD2 (6 bases). V shed 7 bases and J shed 4 bases, with 17 bases lying between them. Germline V gene data show CDR1 as DFQATT and CDR2 as SNEGSKA (reference sequence). The CDR3 spans 14 residues. The CDR3 spells CSVNGIAEYNEQFF. The CDR3 DNA reads TGCAGTGTAAACGGTATAGCGGAATACAATGAGCAGTTCTTC.

This clonotype came up a few times. The V gene is TRBV2, the J gene TRBJ2-5, with unresolved D. This CDR3 spans 12 amino acids. V was cut by 7 bases and J by 9 bases, with 15 bases left in between. Germline CDR1 reads SNHLY; CDR2 reads FYNNEI. CDR3 nucleotide sequence: TGTGCCAGCACCGCCGCGGTGGGGTCCCAGTACTTC. Residues: CASTAAVGSQYF.

This clonotype was recorded a few times. This chain joins TRBV15 and TRBJ1-2, with TRBD1 identical over 8 bases. CDR1 LNHNV and CDR2 YYDKDF come from the germline V gene (reference sequence). The CDR3 has 16 amino acids. J gave up 6 bases and V 5 bases, and 14 bases lay outside the gene matches. As DNA, the CDR3 is TGTGCCACCAGCGCGTATTCCAGACAGGGGAGAGATGGCTACACCTTC. Translating gives CATSAYSRQGRDGYTF.